These 18 T cell receptor beta chains were all obtained from the same sample, sequenced in a study of T-cell memory formation after mild COVID-19 (dated by TCRdb to the early 2020s). The library was made by 5' RACE. Sequencing relied on an Illumina NovaSeq 6000. TCRdb reanalyzed the raw reads on its own, using fastp at Q25 for trimming and MiXCR for clone calling, and kept in-frame beta chains. Here each entry gathers all rows of one CDR3 protein and keeps the most common genes and DNA. The sample table holds about 350,000 distinct CDR3 sequences, of which 12% to 15% were seen once. The ten top clones hold about a fifth of the sample. Sequencing was performed on PBMCs or a T cell subset sorted from them (not recorded which). The receptors shown here come from a man aged 18 to 29 who had mild COVID-19 (a few samples of this study predate the infection). The sample titles of this study are shuffled in the database, so cell type and time point are left out; the donor was told from shared clones.

The gene calls are TRBV29-1 and TRBJ2-3; no clear D gene. The germline gives CDR1 SQVTM, CDR2 ANQGSEA. The CDR3 extends over 15 amino acids. Between the trimmed V and J ends, which lost 1 base and 6 bases, there was a span of 17 bases. The CDR3 DNA reads TGCAGCGTTGAAGGCGACAAGACATCGGAGGATACGCAGTATTTT. Its translation is CSVEGDKTSEDTQYF.

This clonotype was recorded many times. J is TRBJ2-3 and V is TRBV5-4, with D tentatively TRBD2 (5 bases). The V gene lost 6 bases and the J gene lost 6 bases, with 20 bases spanning the gap. Per the germline V gene, CDR1 is SGHNT and CDR2 is YYREEE (reference sequence). This CDR3 has 15 residues. The CDR3 is CASTTPGGSADTQYF. CDR3 nucleotide sequence: TGTGCCAGCACGACGCCCGGCGGGTCCGCCGATACGCAGTATTTT. The complete variable domain, with remaining parts taken from reference TRBV5-4 and TRBJ2-3, reads ETGVTQSPTHLIKTRGQQVTLRCSSQSGHNTVSWYQQALGQGPQFIFQYYREEENGRGNFPPRFSGLQFPNYSSELNVNALELDDSALYLCASTTPGGSADTQYFGPGTRLTVL.

The chain has TRBV28 and TRBJ1-2; D is unclear. This CDR3 contains 15 residues. V was trimmed by 3 bases and J by 2 bases, leaving 13 bases between them. CDR1 is MDHEN, CDR2 SYDVKM, per germline. CDR3: CASSFLAGRNYGYTF. The CDR3 DNA reads TGTGCCAGCAGTTTCTTAGCTGGGCGGAACTATGGCTACACCTTC.

This clonotype was found a few times. The chain is built from TRBV19 and TRBJ1-1; D is possibly TRBD1 (5 bases). CDR3 length: 14 residues. Germline CDR1 is LNHDA and CDR2 is SQIVND (reference sequence). V was pared by 3 bases and J by 5 bases, with 13 bases between. CDR3 in DNA: TGTGCCAGTAGTATTAGGCAGGGTACGACTGAAGCTTTCTTT. Protein product: CASSIRQGTTEAFF.

The rearrangement joins TRBV10-3 to TRBJ2-1; no clear D gene. The V end lost 1 base, the J end lost 0 bases, and 10 bases lay between the germline ends. This CDR3 is 16 amino acids long. Germline-derived CDR1 and CDR2 are ENHRY and SYGVKD. CDR3 sequence (DNA): TGTGCCATCAGTGAGTTGGGCGGTCGCTCCTACAATGAGCAGTTCTTC. Residues: CAISELGGRSYNEQFF.

This clonotype was detected many times. The V gene is TRBV7-9, the J gene TRBJ2-1; D is possibly TRBD2 (6 bases). Per germline, CDR1 SEHNR and CDR2 FQNEAQ (reference sequence). Trimming shortened V by 5 bases and J by 7 bases, and 18 bases separated the two germline ends. There are 15 residues in the CDR3. The CDR3 coding sequence is TGTGCCAGCAGCGCCGCCGGGGGTTTTGAGAATGAGCAGTTCTTC. The encoded protein is CASSAAGGFENEQFF.

CDR3 loop: CASVGSGEGQPQHF. The CDR3 region has the DNA TGTGCCAGCGTAGGATCAGGGGAGGGTCAGCCCCAGCATTTT. V is TRBV25-1 and J is TRBJ1-5; D is perhaps TRBD1 (6 bases). Germline V gene sequence: CDR1 MGHDK, CDR2 SYGVNS. This CDR3 region has 14 residues. Trimming took 8 bases from V and 6 from J, leaving 17 bases between them. Filled out from reference TRBV25-1 and TRBJ1-5, the complete variable domain reads EADIYQTPRYLVIGTGKKITLECSQTMGHDKMYWYQQDPGMELHLIHYSYGVNSTEKGDLSSESTVSRIRTEHFPLTLESARPSHTSQYLCASVGSGEGQPQHFGDGTRLSIL.

V gene TRBV7-9 combines with J gene TRBJ1-1; D remains ambiguous. Germline-derived CDR1 and CDR2 are SEHNR and FQNEAQ (reference sequence). CDR3 length: 13 amino acids. V gave up 1 base and J gave up 6 bases, with 9 bases separating them. Here the CDR3 reads CASSLVSVPEAFF. The CDR3 DNA follows: TGTGCCAGCAGCTTAGTCAGCGTTCCTGAAGCTTTCTTT.

The V and J genes are TRBV25-1 and TRBJ1-1, with D perhaps matching TRBD1 (5 bases). CDR1 and CDR2 (germline): MGHDK, SYGVNS. Between the trimmed V and J ends, which lost 3 bases and 4 bases, there was a span of 9 bases. This CDR3 is 13 amino acids long. As DNA, the CDR3 is TGTGCCAGCAGTGACCGGGGGACCACTGAAGCTTTCTTT. Amino acid sequence: CASSDRGTTEAFF.

This clonotype has only a few counts. The J gene is TRBJ2-7, the V gene TRBV7-3; D ambiguous. Germline V CDR1 and CDR2: SGHTA, FQGTGA. CDR3 size: 14 residues. Deletions cut 0 bases from V and 7 bases from J, with 13 bases between. CDR3 bases: TGTGCCAGCAGCTTAACCCCCCCCGTGGGTGAGCAGTACGTC. Translating gives CASSLTPPVGEQYV.

This clonotype was seen repeatedly, ten times or more. This chain uses TRBV5-1 with TRBJ2-2; possibly TRBD2 for D (6 bases). Germline V gene sequence: CDR1 SGHRS, CDR2 YFSETQ. V lost 7 bases and J lost 6, with 22 bases in between. This CDR3 spans 16 amino acids. The CDR3 loop is CASYGRLSGVSGELFF. CDR3 sequence (DNA): TGCGCCAGCTACGGAAGACTATCGGGAGTGTCCGGGGAGCTGTTTTTT. Complete variable domain (other parts from reference TRBV5-1 and TRBJ2-2): KAGVTQTPRYLIKTRGQQVTLSCSPISGHRSVSWYQQTPGQGLQFLFEYFSETQRNKGNFPGRFSGRQFSNSRSEMNVSTLELGDSALYLCASYGRLSGVSGELFFGEGSRLTVL.

There are a few counts of this clonotype. The chain uses TRBV9 and TRBJ2-5; no firm D call. The CDR3 consists of 13 residues. Trimming left V 3 bases short and J 4 bases short, with 10 bases between. The germline V gene has CDR1 SGDLS and CDR2 YYNGEE. As DNA, the CDR3 is TGTGCCAGCAGCGCCCAGAGTTCAGAGACCCAGTACTTC. It is translated as CASSAQSSETQYF.

This clonotype was counted a few times. V is TRBV20-1 and J is TRBJ1-2; tentatively, D is TRBD1 (5 bases). CDR1 and CDR2 from the germline V gene are DFQATT and SNEGSKA (reference sequence). The CDR3 is 13 amino acids. Trimming took off 1 base at V and 4 bases at J, with 10 bases between the two ends. The CDR3 protein is CSARARDFYGYTF. DNA of the CDR3: TGCAGTGCTAGAGCTCGGGACTTCTATGGCTACACCTTC.

This clonotype was seen only once. The chain recombines TRBV4-1 with TRBJ2-3; 7 bases agree with TRBD2. J gave up 7 bases and V 0 bases, and 4 bases lay outside the gene matches. There are 14 residues in the CDR3. CDR1 MGHRA and CDR2 YSYEKL come from the germline V gene. The CDR3 loop is CASSQDPLANTQYF. The CDR3 coding sequence is TGCGCCAGCAGCCAAGACCCACTAGCGAATACGCAGTATTTT.

This clonotype occurred a few times. The chain couples TRBV29-1 to TRBJ2-3; D could derive from TRBD1 or TRBD2 (6 bases each). The CDR3 totals 15 residues. The germline V gene has CDR1 SQVTM and CDR2 ANQGSEA. V was trimmed by 8 bases and J by 0 bases, leaving 18 bases between them. CDR3 loop: CSLARGTTSTDTQYF. The CDR3 bases are TGCAGCCTCGCCCGGGGGACAACTAGCACAGATACGCAGTATTTT.

The table lists this clonotype with a count of one. The chain couples TRBV20-1 to TRBJ2-7, with 7 positions matching TRBD1. The CDR3 sequence is 12 residues long. Unmatched junction bases numbered 3, after V lost 1 base and J lost 6 bases. The germline V gene encodes CDR1 DFQATT and CDR2 SNEGSKA (reference sequence). The CDR3 DNA is TGCAGTGCTAGAGCTACAGGGGTCGAGCAGTACGTC. It yields the protein CSARATGVEQYV.

This clonotype was detected many times. The rearrangement links TRBV6-6 to TRBJ2-5; 12 bases are a match to TRBD1. V lost 4 bases, J lost 1 base, and 1 base stayed unmatched. The CDR3 contains 15 residues. CDR1 is MNHNY and CDR2 is SVGAGI in the germline V gene (reference sequence). The CDR3 DNA follows: TGTGCCAGCAGTTGGGGACAGGGGGCCCAAGAGACCCAGTACTTC. It is translated as CASSWGQGAQETQYF.

This clonotype came up many times. J is TRBJ2-5 and V is TRBV7-2, with 7 bases that match TRBD1. Germline trimming cut 4 bases from V and 5 bases from J; bases unmatched to any gene: 4. The CDR3 is 13 amino acids. Germline CDR1 SGHTA, CDR2 FQGNSA. CDR3 in DNA: TGTGCCAGCAGCTCGACAGGGTTGGAGACCCAGTACTTC. Encoded protein: CASSSTGLETQYF.